Detailed here is one T cell receptor beta chain. No antigen is known for it. This sample was taken from a study of human T cells and chemical hapten exposure. Findings and caveats of the study: Patch test score rose with PT1 expanded TCR count, significant at thresholds 8, 16 and 32, not 4. Significantly greater numbers of large CDR3 similarity clusters came from expanded TCRs than from controls.

The CDR3 contains 17 residues. Trimming removed 3 bases from V and 2 bases from J; junction bases left unmatched: 6. Time point described: patch test 1, 2 weeks after DPC sensitization. Treatment here: therapeutic diphenylcyclopropenone sensitization with weekly scalp DPC. The authors extracted total RNA from unfractionated whole blood. Original processing methods: Counts of TCRs in each sample centred on a median of roughly 89,000 and extended from roughly 23,000 to 700,000. Using its own MiXCR run on the RACE reads, TCRdb lists one record per CDR3 protein. TCRdb, not the authors, supplied the V and J calls. The sample records 45,000 to 70,000 distinct CDR3 sequences, roughly a tenth being singletons.

The source is a middle-aged woman with alopecia areata. Some clones in this sample may be carry-over from other donors' samples. The sequenced sample was whole blood, obtained in connection with sensitization to the hapten diphenylcyclopropenone (DPC). The V and J genes are TRBV12-3 or TRBV12-4 and TRBJ2-7; TRBD2 matches at 14 bases. CDR3 residues: CASSFWGLAGDTYEQYF. DNA for the CDR3: TGTGCCAGCAGTTTCTGGGGACTAGCGGGGGACACCTACGAGCAGTACTTC.